These T cell receptor beta chains were read from a single sample in a study of cytomegalovirus exposure and HLA in healthy donors. Assay used: immunoSEQ multiplex PCR; TCRdb lists only in-frame clones, some missing. Altogether around 200,000 clones are present, 84% being singletons, with the ten largest covering about 2.6%. Input material: PBMCs. The receptors derive from a woman in her 50s in good health and CMV-seropositive. Each CDR3 is given with its conserved first and last residue. A D gene is named only where the DNA matches it firmly. Part of the rows lack a size; the others show once, few, many or a class for expanded clones.

TRBJ1-1,15,TRBV7-2,NA,NA,CASSLDLGSGTEAFF,TGTGCCAGCAGCTTAGATTTAGGGTCGGGAACTGAAGCTTTCTTT
TRBJ1-2,12,TRBV2,TRBD1,NA,CASREDRDGYTF,TGTGCCAGCAGAGAGGACAGGGATGGCTACACCTTC
TRBJ1-2,16,TRBV5-4,TRBD1,NA,CASSLAQAGGSYGYTF,TGTGCCAGCAGCTTGGCCCAAGCAGGGGGATCCTATGGCTACACCTTC
TRBJ2-7,14,TRBV6-5,TRBD1,NA,CASSSGTGNDEQYF,TGTGCCAGCAGTTCCGGGACAGGGAACGACGAGCAGTACTTC
TRBJ1-1,14,TRBV6-5,NA,NA,CASSVQVRNTEAFF,TGTGCCAGCAGTGTACAGGTTCGGAACACTGAAGCTTTCTTT
TRBJ2-7,14,TRBV6-1,TRBD1,NA,CAINDANRGREQYF,TGTGCCATCAACGACGCGAACAGGGGGCGTGAGCAGTACTTC
TRBJ2-3,15,TRBV7-2,TRBD2,NA,CASSRREGDPDTQYF,TGTGCCAGCTCCCGGCGGGAGGGGGACCCAGATACGCAGTATTTT
TRBJ2-5,16,TRBV4-1,NA,NA,CASSQDPSGDRETQYF,TGCGCCAGCAGCCAAGATCCCAGCGGGGACAGGGAGACCCAGTACTTC
TRBJ1-2,14,TRBV4-3,TRBD1,NA,CASSKETGYYGYTF,TGCGCCAGCAGCAAAGAGACAGGGTACTATGGCTACACCTTC
TRBJ2-5,13,TRBV19,TRBD2,NA,CASSWPGGETQYF,TGTGCCAGTAGTTGGCCGGGAGGGGAGACCCAGTACTTC
TRBJ2-2,12,TRBV6-5,TRBD1,once,CASSRGRGELFF,TGTGCCAGCAGCAGGGGGCGCGGGGAGCTGTTTTTT
TRBJ1-4,16,TRBV19,TRBD1,NA,CASSDRGPSTNEKLFF,TGTGCCAGTAGTGACAGGGGGCCCTCAACTAATGAAAAACTGTTTTTT
TRBJ1-4,14,TRBV4-2,NA,NA,CASSQSRGNEKLFF,TGTGCCAGCAGCCAATCACGGGGGAATGAAAAACTGTTTTTT
TRBJ1-1,12,TRBV30,NA,NA,CAWSPNRFEAFF,TGTGCCTGGAGTCCCAACAGGTTTGAAGCTTTCTTT
TRBJ2-5,10,TRBV6-1,TRBD1,NA,CASSIGTAYF,TGTGCCAGCAGTATCGGGACAGCGTACTTC